Following are 9 T cell receptor beta chains from one sample sequenced in a study of shared clonotypes between healthy human individuals (dated by TCRdb to 2020 to 2021). Libraries came from the immunoSEQ multiplex PCR assay. The clones in this table, taken by TCRdb from immuneACCESS, are in-frame only. Not every clone is retained; where verified, under half of the shortfall comes from an unresolved V gene, and the cause of the rest is unknown. This sample comprises approximately 650,000 clones, roughly 95% of them detected only once. The ten biggest clones cover 0.11% of the sample. CD8 naive samples consisted of CD45RO-negative cells that were positively selected for CCR7, yielding a CD45RA+CCR7+ population without TemRA cells. The sample comprised naive CD8+ T cells sorted from blood. The sample's cell subset or site label is to be understood as: CD45RA+CCR7+. The receptors come from a woman aged 30 to 39 in good health.

The sample holds one count of this clone. The V and J genes are TRBV6-5 and TRBJ1-2, with D possibly matching TRBD1 (6 bases). This CDR3 is 15 amino acids long. V was trimmed by 0 bases and J by 2 bases, leaving 10 bases between them. Germline V gene lookup returns CDR1 MNHEY and CDR2 SVGAGI. The CDR3 DNA reads TGTGCCAGCAGTTACTCTATTAGGGGGAACTATGGCTACACCTTC. Translating it yields CASSYSIRGNYGYTF.

The count of this clone is one. The J gene is TRBJ2-5, the V gene TRBV28; D possibly corresponds to TRBD1 (6 bases). There are 14 residues in the CDR3. The germline V gene encodes CDR1 MDHEN and CDR2 SYDVKM. The ends were cut back, 6 bases at V and 2 bases at J, with 13 bases in the middle. CDR3 sequence (DNA): TGTGCCAGCAGCGACAGGAGATCGCAAGAGACCCAGTACTTC. Protein sequence: CASSDRRSQETQYF.

Concerning this clone: This same CDR3 is encoded by further DNA sequences in the sample. The chain couples TRBV5-6 to TRBJ2-7; maybe TRBD1 (6 bases). The CDR3 has 13 residues. Germline V CDR1 and CDR2: SGHDT, YYEEEE. Deletions cut 3 bases from V and 0 bases from J, with 7 bases between. CDR3 in amino acids: CASSWGRSYEQYF. CDR3 nucleotide sequence: TGTGCCAGCAGCTGGGGGCGCTCCTACGAGCAGTACTTC.

The rearrangement uses TRBV19 and TRBJ2-1; 8 positions match TRBD2. Germline V CDR1 and CDR2: LNHDA, SQIVND (reference sequence). The ends lost 1 base at V and 4 bases at J; junction bases unmatched: 3. This CDR3 comprises 15 residues. For the CDR3, the DNA is TGTGCCAGTAGTATAGTGCCGGGAGGGTACAATGAGCAGTTCTTC. Translating gives CASSIVPGGYNEQFF.

The chain joins TRBV27 to TRBJ2-6; possibly TRBD1 for D (5 bases). CDR1 MNHEY and CDR2 SMNVEV come from the germline V gene (reference sequence). With 6 bases removed from V and 0 bases from J, the gap between germline ends came to 15 bases. The CDR3 extends over 17 amino acids. The CDR3 loop reads CASSTQAASSGANVLTF. DNA for the CDR3: TGTGCCAGCAGCACACAGGCCGCGAGCTCTGGGGCCAACGTCCTGACTTTC.

Written as DNA, the CDR3 is TGTGCCAGCAGCTTACGGGAGGGACTAGCGGGAGTGGGCGGTACGCAGTATTTT. Translating it yields CASSLREGLAGVGGTQYF. This rearrangement joins TRBV7-6 to TRBJ2-3; 14 nucleotides match TRBD2. The V gene end was trimmed by 2 bases and the J gene end by 8 bases; junction bases not matched to a gene: 12. The CDR3 totals 18 residues. Germline V gene data show CDR1 as SGHVS and CDR2 as FNYEAQ.

J is TRBJ2-7 and V is TRBV5-4; the match to TRBD2 covers 7 bases. The germline V gene has CDR1 SGHNT and CDR2 YYREEE (reference sequence). V lost 0 bases and J lost 1; bases outside the gene matches: 4. The CDR3 spans 15 residues. CDR3 bases: TGTGCCAGCAGCTTGGCCCTAGCGGCTTCCTACGAGCAGTACTTC. Its protein is CASSLALAASYEQYF.

The V gene is TRBV6-5, the J gene TRBJ2-7; D not certain. The germline V gene has CDR1 MNHEY and CDR2 SVGAGI. This CDR3 has 11 residues. Trimming left V 10 bases short and J 1 base short, with 8 bases between. CDR3 amino acids: CATLGSYEQYF. The CDR3 bases are TGTGCCACCCTTGGATCCTACGAGCAGTACTTC.

This clone was recorded once. The chain has TRBV27 and TRBJ1-1, with D possibly being TRBD1 (6 bases). This CDR3 is 14 amino acids long. With 3 bases removed from V and 6 bases from J, the gap between germline ends came to 14 bases. Germline-derived CDR1 and CDR2 are MNHEY and SMNVEV (reference sequence). The CDR3 here is CASSFAGEGSEAFF. DNA of the CDR3: TGTGCCAGCAGTTTCGCAGGGGAGGGATCTGAAGCTTTCTTT.